This T cell receptor (beta chain) appears in the sequencing data of a study of long-term antiretroviral therapy in people with HIV. The sample holds a few counts of this clone. This CDR3 is 11 amino acids long. Germline V gene sequence: CDR1 MNHEY, CDR2 SVGAGI. V lost 2 bases and J 10 bases, leaving 8 bases between the germline ends. Version v3.0 of the immunoSEQ assay was performed at survey level. Sequencing used immunoSEQ multiplex PCR; TCRdb keeps in-frame clones, though not all of them. The profile shows 25,000 to 30,000 clones, 75% to 90% of them singletons. J is TRBJ1-2 and V is TRBV6-5, with D possibly being TRBD1 (5 bases). This clonotype was obtained from a man younger than 45 with HIV. The source was unsorted PBMCs, collected 2.8 years after starting antiretroviral therapy. CDR3 DNA: TGTGCCAGCAGTTACGAGGGGCACTACACCTTC. As protein: CASSYEGHYTF.